One TCR beta chain is described in this entry. The antigen is not known. These data originate in a study of T cell responses to AZD1222 COVID-19 vaccine. This CDR3 is built from 11 residues. CDR1 and CDR2 from the germline V gene are LGHNT and FRNRAP. Trimming took off 7 bases at V and 6 bases at J, with 9 bases between the two ends. Whole-study results and caveats: Most donors were white British, females outnumbered males, and clonal diversity was possibly underestimated. A rise in Spike-specific TCR breadth and depth followed two AZD1222 doses. Nearly half of spike-specific TCRs reportedly target unmutated variant regions.

TCRdb's copy holds only in-frame clones and misses some; the assay was immunoSEQ multiplex PCR. The sample holds 200,000 to 300,000 clones, 85% to 95% seen once. The chain employs TRBV12-5 and TRBJ1-1, with unresolved D. This TCR was sampled from an adult in good health. Sequenced here: peripheral blood, sampled on day 0 of AZD1222 vaccination. CDR3 sequence: CASDICPEAFF. Written as DNA, the CDR3 is TGTGCTAGTGACATCTGCCCTGAAGCTTTCTTT.